The 14 T cell receptor beta chains presented below share a single source sample, sequenced in a study of CD8+ T cells in alopecia areata (dated by TCRdb to 2016 to 2019). Library creation used the immunoSEQ multiplex PCR assay. RNA was extracted from all samples and reverse transcribed into cDNA as template for TCR sequencing. The clones in this table, taken by TCRdb from immuneACCESS, are in-frame only. Not every clone is retained; where verified, under half of the shortfall comes from an unresolved V gene, and the cause of the rest is unknown. Within this sample are 90,000 to 150,000 clones, with approximately 38% of them counted one time only. The ten largest make up 3.1% of the sample. The sequenced sample consisted of CD4+ T cells sorted from blood. The receptor set was obtained from a human donor with alopecia areata.

This clone occurred a few times. This chain joins TRBV5-1 and TRBJ2-3; 7 nucleotides line up with TRBD2. V dropped 1 base and J dropped 2; count of bases not matched to a gene: 7. Germline-derived CDR1 and CDR2 are SGHRS and YFSETQ. The CDR3 is 16 amino acids. The CDR3 loop is CASSLTAGFNTDTQYF. In nucleotides, the CDR3 is TGCGCCAGCAGCTTGACAGCGGGATTTAACACAGATACGCAGTATTTT.

The rearrangement links TRBV28 to TRBJ1-1; D might be TRBD1 (5 bases). The CDR3 covers 17 residues. Looked up from germline, CDR1 is MDHEN and CDR2 is SYDVKM. V was shortened by 6 bases and J by 1 base, with 21 bases between the two germline ends. This CDR3 is CASSTRRGFGKNTEAFF. The CDR3 nucleotides are TGTGCCAGCAGCACCCGGCGGGGGTTCGGGAAGAACACTGAAGCTTTCTTT.

CDR3 nucleotide sequence: TGCAGCGTAGGCGGGAGCTCCTACAATGAGCAGTTCTTC. It is translated as CSVGGSSYNEQFF. This chain connects TRBV29-1 to TRBJ2-1; 7 positions match TRBD2. CDR1 is SQVTM and CDR2 is ANQGSEA in the germline V gene. J lost 0 bases, V lost 6 bases, and 2 bases had no gene match. The CDR3 contains 13 residues.

This rearrangement joins TRBV2 to TRBJ1-2; 10 bases are shared with TRBD1. This CDR3 is built from 14 residues. Trimming took 5 bases from V and 4 from J; bases not matched to a gene: 4. Germline values: CDR1 SNHLY, CDR2 FYNNEI. DNA of the CDR3: TGTGCCAGCAGTTTGGACAGGGGGGGCTATGGCTACACCTTC. Amino acid sequence: CASSLDRGGYGYTF.

This clone was detected a few times. The chain joins TRBV15 to TRBJ2-5; D is possibly TRBD1 or TRBD2 (6 bases each). Looked up from germline, CDR1 is LNHNV and CDR2 is YYDKDF (reference sequence). Trimming pared 0 bases from V and 5 bases from J, leaving 10 bases between. The CDR3 extends over 14 amino acids. In nucleotides, the CDR3 is TGTGCCACCAGCAGAGATCGGGGGCTCGAGACCCAGTACTTC. Amino acids: CATSRDRGLETQYF. The full variable domain, its missing parts supplied by reference TRBV15 and TRBJ2-5, is DAMVIQNPRYQVTQFGKPVTLSCSQTLNHNVMYWYQQKSSQAPKLLFHYYDKDFNNEADTPDNFQSRRPNTSFCFLDIRSPGLGDTAMYLCATSRDRGLETQYFGPGTRLLVL.

J is TRBJ1-2 and V is TRBV5-1; tentatively, D is TRBD1 (6 bases). The CDR3 runs to 12 residues. Trimming took off 0 bases at V and 8 bases at J, with 8 bases between the two ends. The germline V gene encodes CDR1 SGHRS and CDR2 YFSETQ. The CDR3 protein is CASSLAGEGYTF. Written as DNA, the CDR3 is TGCGCCAGCAGCTTGGCAGGGGAAGGCTACACCTTC.

This clone was counted between two and nine times. The J gene is TRBJ1-2, the V gene TRBV28; D remains ambiguous. Germline V lookup: CDR1 MDHEN, CDR2 SYDVKM. This CDR3 contains 12 residues. Trimming removed 6 bases from V and 4 bases from J, with 9 bases in between. CDR3 residues: CASREQSYGYTF. In DNA form, the CDR3 reads TGTGCCAGCAGGGAACAGAGCTATGGCTACACCTTC.

This clone was seen a handful of times. The genes are TRBV11-2 and TRBJ1-2; 10 nucleotides match TRBD1. V shed 5 bases and J 8 bases; nucleotides not matched to a gene: 5. Germline assignment: CDR1 SGHAT and CDR2 FQNNGV. This CDR3 contains 13 residues. The CDR3 nucleotides are TGTGCCAGCAGCCCCGACAGGGGGCACGGCTACACCTTC. Translation: CASSPDRGHGYTF.

The chain is built from TRBV7-3 and TRBJ1-1; D ambiguous. Deletions cut 4 bases from V and 2 bases from J, with 8 bases between. The CDR3 spans 13 residues. CDR1 is SGHTA, CDR2 FQGTGA, per germline. DNA of the CDR3: TGTGCCAGCAGCTATGGGGTTAACACTGAAGCTTTCTTT. This translates into CASSYGVNTEAFF. Combining the CDR3 with reference TRBV7-3 and TRBJ1-1 gives the whole variable domain GAGVSQTPSNKVTEKGKYVELRCDPISGHTALYWYRQSLGQGPEFLIYFQGTGAADDSGLPNDRFFAVRPEGSVSTLKIQRTERGDSAVYLCASSYGVNTEAFFGQGTRLTVV.

This chain joins TRBV29-1 and TRBJ2-5, with D perhaps being TRBD1 or TRBD2 (6 bases each). The germline V gene encodes CDR1 SQVTM and CDR2 ANQGSEA. The CDR3 length is 14 residues. The V gene lost 7 bases and the J gene lost 4 bases, with 19 bases spanning the gap. The DNA for the CDR3 is TGCAGCGGTTCGGGGGCGAATCCTTCAGAGACCCAGTACTTC. Its translation is CSGSGANPSETQYF.

This clone was seen just once. CDR3 in amino acids: CASSFSPGPRLYTDTQYF. The CDR3 DNA is TGCGCCAGCAGCTTCTCCCCGGGCCCCCGTTTATACACAGATACGCAGTATTTT. J is TRBJ2-3 and V is TRBV23-1, with D unclear. TRBV23-1 carries the ORF label, with uncertain function. The CDR3 length is 18 residues. Deletions cut 6 bases from V and 2 bases from J, with 24 bases between.

This chain joins TRBV29-1 and TRBJ2-3, with 12 bases identical to TRBD1. The CDR3 length is 16 residues. Germline loops: CDR1 SQVTM, CDR2 ANQGSEA. V shed 5 bases and J 4 bases; nucleotides not matched to a gene: 10. DNA for the CDR3: TGCAGCGTTTCCGGGGACAGGGGGCTCGCCCCAGATACGCAGTATTTT. Its protein is CSVSGDRGLAPDTQYF.

The chain recombines TRBV10-2 with TRBJ1-2, with D unclear. This CDR3 has 12 residues. V was pared by 2 bases and J by 8 bases, with 9 bases between. The germline V gene encodes CDR1 WSHSY and CDR2 SAAADI. The CDR3: CASSEPSRGYTF. CDR3 DNA sequence: TGCGCCAGCAGTGAGCCTTCCCGCGGCTACACCTTC.

This clone was found a few times. The V and J genes are TRBV18 and TRBJ1-2; D possibly corresponds to TRBD1 (5 bases). The CDR3 sequence is 13 residues long. V lost 9 bases and J lost 8, with 19 bases in between. Per germline, CDR1 KGHSH and CDR2 LQKENI. This CDR3 reads CASRQQVGKGYTF. In nucleotides, the CDR3 is TGTGCCAGTCGACAGCAGGTTGGCAAGGGCTACACCTTC.